The 14 T cell receptor beta chains below come from one sample, sequenced in a study of cytomegalovirus exposure and HLA in healthy donors. Researchers ran the PCR with 60 Vbeta and 13 Jbeta primers. Sequencing was performed with immunoSEQ multiplex PCR; in TCRdb, only in-frame clones are kept and a portion is missing. Of about 120,000 clones listed, around three quarters are singletons. The material sequenced was PBMCs. The source of these receptors is a man under 40 in good health and CMV-seropositive.

The V call is TRBV2, the J call TRBJ2-2; a possible D gene is TRBD2 (6 bases). There are 15 residues in the CDR3. Germline V gene sequence: CDR1 SNHLY, CDR2 FYNNEI. Trimming removed 7 bases at V and 1 base at J, with 13 bases between. The CDR3 sequence: CASIPGRLNTGELFF. DNA for the CDR3: TGTGCCAGCATCCCTGGGAGGCTGAACACCGGGGAGCTGTTTTTT.

The chain has TRBV7-9 and TRBJ2-1, with D perhaps TRBD2 (7 bases). Germline CDR1 reads SEHNR; CDR2 reads FQNEAQ (reference sequence). This CDR3 has 15 residues. V lost 3 bases, J lost 7 bases, and 16 bases lay in between. The CDR3 is CASSFGGGARNEQFF. DNA of the CDR3: TGTGCCAGCAGCTTTGGAGGGGGGGCACGGAATGAGCAGTTCTTC.

V gene TRBV7-9 combines with J gene TRBJ1-1; 7 nucleotides line up with TRBD1. The V gene end was trimmed by 6 bases and the J gene end by 3 bases; junction bases not matched to a gene: 7. This CDR3 spans 14 amino acids. From germline, CDR1 is SEHNR and CDR2 FQNEAQ (reference sequence). CDR3 nucleotide sequence: TGTGCCAGCAGATCCGAAGACAGGGACACTGAAGCTTTCTTT. Its translation is CASRSEDRDTEAFF.

The chain employs TRBV19 and TRBJ1-6; weak D call: TRBD1 (5 bases). The CDR3 is 16 residues long. Germline values: CDR1 LNHDA, CDR2 SQIVND (reference sequence). V was shortened by 0 bases and J by 5 bases, with 11 bases between the two germline ends. The CDR3 DNA follows: TGTGCCAGTAGTATAGATTGGGGGGATGATAATTCACCCCTCCACTTT. This gives the protein CASSIDWGDDNSPLHF.

This rearrangement joins TRBV11-2 to TRBJ2-7; 7 nucleotides agree with TRBD1. V shed 1 base, J shed 2 bases, and the junction held 5 bases outside the gene matches. Looked up from germline, CDR1 is SGHAT and CDR2 is FQNNGV. The CDR3 loop spans 15 amino acids. CDR3 sequence: CASSLGQGATYEQYF. In DNA form, the CDR3 reads TGTGCCAGCAGCTTAGGACAGGGTGCGACCTACGAGCAGTACTTC. Full variable domain (remainder filled in from reference TRBV11-2 and TRBJ2-7): EAGVAQSPRYKIIEKRQSVAFWCNPISGHATLYWYQQILGQGPKLLIQFQNNGVVDDSQLPKDRFSAERLKGVDSTLKIQPAKLEDSAVYLCASSLGQGATYEQYFGPGTRLTVT.

The CDR3 reads CASSLFSGEDYGYTF. In DNA form, the CDR3 reads TGTGCCAGCAGCTTATTCTCGGGGGAAGACTATGGCTACACCTTC. The chain employs TRBV7-2 and TRBJ1-2, with D possibly matching TRBD1 (5 bases). With 2 bases removed from V and 3 bases from J, the gap between germline ends came to 13 bases. Germline CDR1 is SGHTA and CDR2 is FQGNSA. CDR3 length: 15 residues.

The chain has TRBV28 and TRBJ2-1, with 8 bases that match TRBD2. Germline V lookup: CDR1 MDHEN, CDR2 SYDVKM. V shed 2 bases and J 8 bases; nucleotides not matched to a gene: 17. The CDR3 covers 18 residues. CDR3: CASSLLRVRTSLVDEQFF. The CDR3 DNA is TGTGCCAGCAGTTTACTCAGGGTCAGGACTAGCCTGGTGGATGAGCAGTTCTTC.

V usage is TRBV11-2 and J usage is TRBJ1-3, with D maybe TRBD1 (6 bases). The ends were cut back, 5 bases at V and 3 bases at J, with 14 bases in the middle. The CDR3 has 15 residues. The germline gives CDR1 SGHAT, CDR2 FQNNGV. CDR3 region: CASSRTGFGGNTIYF. The CDR3 nucleotides read TGTGCCAGCAGCCGCACAGGGTTTGGTGGAAACACCATATATTTT.

The chain combines TRBV19 with TRBJ1-4, with TRBD1 as a possible D gene (6 bases). CDR1 LNHDA and CDR2 SQIVND come from the germline V gene (reference sequence). The CDR3 sequence is 13 residues long. The V end was cut by 9 bases, the J end by 0 bases, with 8 bases between. CDR3 nucleotides: TGTGCCAGCGGGACAACAACTAATGAAAAACTGTTTTTT. This gives the protein CASGTTTNEKLFF.

The sample holds a few counts of this clone. This chain uses TRBV30 with TRBJ2-6; perhaps TRBD2 as D (5 bases). Per germline, CDR1 GTSNPN and CDR2 SVGIG (reference sequence). V was clipped by 4 bases and J by 2 bases, with 15 bases between them. The CDR3 has 16 residues. CDR3 amino acids: CAWTPGWAPGANVLTF. The CDR3 nucleotides are TGTGCCTGGACCCCGGGGTGGGCACCTGGGGCCAACGTCCTGACTTTC.

The chain joins TRBV5-1 to TRBJ1-1; TRBD1 matches 12 bases. Per germline, CDR1 SGHRS and CDR2 YFSETQ. This CDR3 spans 15 amino acids. Trimming at V came to 4 bases and at J to 7 bases, leaving 8 bases not matched to a gene. The CDR3 DNA is TGCGCCAGCAGCACGGGACAGGGGGCTGGTATTGAAGCTTTCTTT. This gives the protein CASSTGQGAGIEAFF.

The gene calls are TRBV2 and TRBJ2-5; 10 positions agree with TRBD1. The CDR3 consists of 15 residues. The ends lost 1 base at V and 3 bases at J; junction bases unmatched: 2. Germline CDR1 reads SNHLY; CDR2 reads FYNNEI. The CDR3 protein is CASSEGTGGEETQYF. The CDR3 nucleotides are TGTGCCAGCAGTGAAGGGACAGGGGGAGAAGAGACCCAGTACTTC.

The gene calls are TRBV10-3 and TRBJ2-5; D gene unclear. Trimming shortened V by 3 bases and J by 3 bases, and 5 bases separated the two germline ends. Germline V gene sequence: CDR1 ENHRY, CDR2 SYGVKD. The CDR3 contains 12 residues. CDR3 DNA: TGTGCCATCAGTGATGGCAAAGAGACCCAGTACTTC. As protein: CAISDGKETQYF.

The chain has TRBV19 and TRBJ1-2, with unresolved D. This CDR3 has 13 amino acids. CDR1 and CDR2 (germline): LNHDA, SQIVND (reference sequence). Trimming stripped 3 bases from V and 3 bases from J, with 8 bases between. The CDR3 here is CASSIGTHYGYTF. The CDR3 DNA sequence: TGTGCCAGTAGTATTGGCACGCACTATGGCTACACCTTC.